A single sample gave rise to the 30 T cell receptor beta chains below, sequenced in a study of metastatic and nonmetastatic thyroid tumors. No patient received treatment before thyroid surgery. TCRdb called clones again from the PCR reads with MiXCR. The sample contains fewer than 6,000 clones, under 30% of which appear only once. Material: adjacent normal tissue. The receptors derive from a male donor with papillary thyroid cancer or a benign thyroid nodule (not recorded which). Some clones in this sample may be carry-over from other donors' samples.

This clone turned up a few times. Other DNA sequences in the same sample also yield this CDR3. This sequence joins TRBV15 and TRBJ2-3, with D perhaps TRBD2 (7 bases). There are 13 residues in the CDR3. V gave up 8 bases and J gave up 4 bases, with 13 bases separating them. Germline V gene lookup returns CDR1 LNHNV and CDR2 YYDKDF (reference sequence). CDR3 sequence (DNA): TGTGCCACCGGTGCGGGGGCGGCAGATACGCAGTATTTT. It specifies CATGAGAADTQYF.

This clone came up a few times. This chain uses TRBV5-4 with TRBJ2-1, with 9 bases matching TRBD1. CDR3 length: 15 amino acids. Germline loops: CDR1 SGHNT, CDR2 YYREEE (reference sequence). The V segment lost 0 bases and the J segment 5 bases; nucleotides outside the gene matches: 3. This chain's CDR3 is CASSLDRGLHNEQFF. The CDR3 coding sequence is TGTGCCAGCAGCTTGGACAGGGGGCTTCACAATGAGCAGTTCTTC.

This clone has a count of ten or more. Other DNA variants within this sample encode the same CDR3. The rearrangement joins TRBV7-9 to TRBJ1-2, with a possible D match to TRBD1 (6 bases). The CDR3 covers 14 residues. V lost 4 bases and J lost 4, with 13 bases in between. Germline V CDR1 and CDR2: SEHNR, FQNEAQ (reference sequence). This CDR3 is CASSYNPDSYGYTF. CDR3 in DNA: TGTGCCAGCAGCTACAACCCGGACAGCTATGGCTACACCTTC.

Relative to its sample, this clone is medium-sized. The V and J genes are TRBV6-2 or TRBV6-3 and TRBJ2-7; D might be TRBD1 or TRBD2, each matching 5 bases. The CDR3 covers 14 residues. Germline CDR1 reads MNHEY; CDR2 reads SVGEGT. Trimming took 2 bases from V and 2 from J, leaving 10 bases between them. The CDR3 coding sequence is TGTGCCAGCAGTTACGACAGCGGAGCCTACGAGCAGTACTTC. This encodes CASSYDSGAYEQYF.

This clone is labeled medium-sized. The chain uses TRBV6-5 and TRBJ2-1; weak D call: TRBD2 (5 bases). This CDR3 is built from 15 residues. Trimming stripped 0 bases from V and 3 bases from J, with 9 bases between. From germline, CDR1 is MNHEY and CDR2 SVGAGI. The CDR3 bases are TGTGCCAGCAGTTACTCGCGAGGACTCTACAATGAGCAGTTCTTC. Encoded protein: CASSYSRGLYNEQFF.

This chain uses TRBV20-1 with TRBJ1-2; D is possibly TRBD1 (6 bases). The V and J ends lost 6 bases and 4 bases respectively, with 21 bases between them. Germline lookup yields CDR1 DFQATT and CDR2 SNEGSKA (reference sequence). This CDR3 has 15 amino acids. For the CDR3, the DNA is TGCAGTGCCCAACCCAACAGGGATGAATTCTATGGCTACACCTTC. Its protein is CSAQPNRDEFYGYTF.

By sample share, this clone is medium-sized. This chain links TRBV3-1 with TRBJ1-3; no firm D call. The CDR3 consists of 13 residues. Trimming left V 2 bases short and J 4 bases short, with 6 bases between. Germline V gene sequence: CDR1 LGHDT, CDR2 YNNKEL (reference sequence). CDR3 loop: CASSQTAGNTIYF. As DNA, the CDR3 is TGTGCCAGCAGCCAAACAGCAGGAAACACCATATATTTT.

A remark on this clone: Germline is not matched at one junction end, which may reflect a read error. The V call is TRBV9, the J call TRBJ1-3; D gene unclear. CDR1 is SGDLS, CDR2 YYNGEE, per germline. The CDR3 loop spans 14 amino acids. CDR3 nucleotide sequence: TGTGCCAGCAGCGTAGCCCCTGATGGAGACACCATATATTTT. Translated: CASSVAPDGDTIYF.

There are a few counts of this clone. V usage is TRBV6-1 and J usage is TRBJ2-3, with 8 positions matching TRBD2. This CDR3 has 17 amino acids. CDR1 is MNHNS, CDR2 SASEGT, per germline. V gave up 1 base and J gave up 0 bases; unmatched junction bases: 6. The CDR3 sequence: CASSEGRGGWSTDTQYF. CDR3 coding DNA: TGTGCCAGCAGTGAAGGCCGGGGGGGATGGAGCACAGATACGCAGTATTTT.

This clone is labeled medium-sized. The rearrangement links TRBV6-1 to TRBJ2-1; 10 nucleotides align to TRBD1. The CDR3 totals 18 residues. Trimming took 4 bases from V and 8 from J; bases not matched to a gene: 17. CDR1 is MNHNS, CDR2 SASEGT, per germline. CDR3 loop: CASSVRIHSGTGVDEQFF. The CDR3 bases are TGTGCCAGCAGTGTACGAATTCACTCCGGGACAGGGGTCGATGAGCAGTTCTTC.

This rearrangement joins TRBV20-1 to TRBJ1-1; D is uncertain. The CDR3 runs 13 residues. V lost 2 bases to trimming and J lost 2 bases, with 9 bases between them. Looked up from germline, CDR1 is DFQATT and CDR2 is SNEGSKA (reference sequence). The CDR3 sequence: CSARSQPNTEAFF. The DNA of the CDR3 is TGCAGTGCTAGAAGTCAGCCAAACACTGAAGCTTTCTTT.

The CDR3 reads CASSSRGQGTYEQYF. The CDR3 DNA is TGCGCCAGCAGCTCCCGGGGACAGGGCACCTACGAGCAGTACTTC. The rearrangement joins TRBV5-1 to TRBJ2-7, with TRBD1 matching 9 bases. With V trimmed by 3 bases and J by 2 bases, 6 bases remained unmatched. Per germline, CDR1 SGHRS and CDR2 YFSETQ. The CDR3 spans 15 residues. Full variable domain (remainder filled in from reference TRBV5-1 and TRBJ2-7): KAGVTQTPRYLIKTRGQQVTLSCSPISGHRSVSWYQQTPGQGLQFLFEYFSETQRNKGNFPGRFSGRQFSNSRSEMNVSTLELGDSALYLCASSSRGQGTYEQYFGPGTRLTVT.

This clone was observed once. The CDR3 DNA reads TGCAGTGCTAAGGGACAGCCGCCGGGGGAGCAGTACTTC. Translating gives CSAKGQPPGEQYF. V is TRBV20-1 and J is TRBJ2-7; 7 bases agree with TRBD1. V gave up 4 bases and J gave up 7 bases; unmatched junction bases: 10. This CDR3 has 13 residues. Germline V CDR1 and CDR2: DFQATT, SNEGSKA (reference sequence).

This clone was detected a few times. The CDR3 coding sequence is TGTGCCAGCAGCTTGCTACAGGGTTCTGAAGCTTTCTTT. Protein sequence: CASSLLQGSEAFF. The chain couples TRBV11-2 to TRBJ1-1; TRBD1 might be the D (6 bases). V gave up 3 bases and J gave up 6 bases, with 11 bases separating them. The CDR3 length is 13 residues. Germline lookup yields CDR1 SGHAT and CDR2 FQNNGV.

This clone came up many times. The CDR3 region is CASSYPGSGGTEAFF. The CDR3 DNA reads TGTGCCAGCAGTTACCCTGGATCGGGGGGCACTGAAGCTTTCTTT. V is TRBV6-5 and J is TRBJ1-1; D may be TRBD1 (5 bases). The CDR3 is 15 residues long. V dropped 2 bases and J dropped 4 bases, with 14 bases sitting between them. From germline, CDR1 is MNHEY and CDR2 SVGAGI.

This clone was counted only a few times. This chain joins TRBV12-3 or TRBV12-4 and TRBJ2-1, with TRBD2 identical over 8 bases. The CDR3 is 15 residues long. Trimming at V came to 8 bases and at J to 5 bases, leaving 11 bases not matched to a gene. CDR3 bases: TGTGCCAGCGGGGATAGCGGGAATTGGCACAATGAGCAGTTCTTC. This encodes CASGDSGNWHNEQFF.

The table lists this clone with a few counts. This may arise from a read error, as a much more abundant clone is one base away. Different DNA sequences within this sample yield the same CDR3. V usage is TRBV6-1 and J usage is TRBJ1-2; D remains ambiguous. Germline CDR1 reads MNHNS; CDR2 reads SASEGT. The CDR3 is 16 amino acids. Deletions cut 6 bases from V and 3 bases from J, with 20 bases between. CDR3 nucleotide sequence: TGTGCCAGCAGGCCTTCAACTGTGCTATCACACTATGGCTACACCTTC. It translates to CASRPSTVLSHYGYTF.

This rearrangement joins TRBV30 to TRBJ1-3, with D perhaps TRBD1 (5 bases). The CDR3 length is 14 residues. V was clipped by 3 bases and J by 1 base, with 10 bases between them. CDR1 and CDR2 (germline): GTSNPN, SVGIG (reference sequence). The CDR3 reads CAWRGQGSGNTIYF. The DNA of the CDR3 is TGTGCCTGGAGGGGCCAGGGATCTGGAAACACCATATATTTT.

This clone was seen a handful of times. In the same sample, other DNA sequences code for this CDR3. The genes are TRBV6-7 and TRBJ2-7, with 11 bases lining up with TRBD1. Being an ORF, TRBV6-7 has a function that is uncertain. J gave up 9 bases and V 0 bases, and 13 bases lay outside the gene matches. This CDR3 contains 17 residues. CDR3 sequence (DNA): TGTGCCAGCAGTTACTCGGGGCCGGGACAGGGGGTATTCTGGCAGTACTTC. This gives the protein CASSYSGPGQGVFWQYF.

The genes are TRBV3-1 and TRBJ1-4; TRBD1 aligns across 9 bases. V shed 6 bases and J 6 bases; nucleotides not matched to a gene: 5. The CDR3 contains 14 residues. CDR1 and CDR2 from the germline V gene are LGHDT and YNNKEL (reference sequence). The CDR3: CASRVQGAYEKLFF. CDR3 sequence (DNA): TGTGCCAGCAGAGTACAGGGGGCATATGAAAAACTGTTTTTT.

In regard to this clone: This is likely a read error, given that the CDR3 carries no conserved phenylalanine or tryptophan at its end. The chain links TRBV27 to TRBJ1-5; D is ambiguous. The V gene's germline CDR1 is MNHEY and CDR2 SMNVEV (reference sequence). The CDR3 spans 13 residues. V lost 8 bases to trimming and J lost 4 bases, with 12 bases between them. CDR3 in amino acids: CASAQVLNQPQHS. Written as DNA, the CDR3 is TGTGCCAGCGCTCAGGTGTTAAATCAGCCCCAGCATTCT.

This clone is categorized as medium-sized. The CDR3 DNA reads TGCGCCAGCAGCTACAGGGAGACCTATAATTCACCCCTCCACTTT. Protein sequence: CASSYRETYNSPLHF. V is TRBV5-1 and J is TRBJ1-6; a weak D match, TRBD1 (6 bases). The germline V gene encodes CDR1 SGHRS and CDR2 YFSETQ. The V gene lost 3 bases and the J gene lost 2 bases, with 9 bases spanning the gap. The CDR3 consists of 15 residues.

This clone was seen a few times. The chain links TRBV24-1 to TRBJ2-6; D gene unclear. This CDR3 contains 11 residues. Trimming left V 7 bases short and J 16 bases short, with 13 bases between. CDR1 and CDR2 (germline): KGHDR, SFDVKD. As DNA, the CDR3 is TGTGCCACCAGACCCCATGTAGGTCTGACTTTC. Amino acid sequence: CATRPHVGLTF.

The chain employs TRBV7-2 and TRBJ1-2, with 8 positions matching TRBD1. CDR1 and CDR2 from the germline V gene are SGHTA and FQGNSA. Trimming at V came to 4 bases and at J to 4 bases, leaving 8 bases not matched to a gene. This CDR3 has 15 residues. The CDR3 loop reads CASSYSTGGGYGYTF. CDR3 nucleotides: TGTGCCAGCAGCTACTCAACAGGGGGGGGCTATGGCTACACCTTC.

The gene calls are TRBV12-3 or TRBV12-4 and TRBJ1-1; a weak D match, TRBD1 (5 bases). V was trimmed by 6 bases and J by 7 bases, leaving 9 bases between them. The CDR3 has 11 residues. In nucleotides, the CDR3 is TGTGCCAGCAGAAGGGGCGGTGAAGCTTTCTTT. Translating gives CASRRGGEAFF.

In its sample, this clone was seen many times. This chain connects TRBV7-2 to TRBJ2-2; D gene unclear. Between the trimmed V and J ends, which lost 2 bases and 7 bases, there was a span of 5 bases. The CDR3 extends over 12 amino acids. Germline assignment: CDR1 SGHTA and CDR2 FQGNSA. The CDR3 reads CASSLQSGELFF. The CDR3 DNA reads TGTGCCAGCAGCTTACAAAGCGGGGAGCTGTTTTTT.

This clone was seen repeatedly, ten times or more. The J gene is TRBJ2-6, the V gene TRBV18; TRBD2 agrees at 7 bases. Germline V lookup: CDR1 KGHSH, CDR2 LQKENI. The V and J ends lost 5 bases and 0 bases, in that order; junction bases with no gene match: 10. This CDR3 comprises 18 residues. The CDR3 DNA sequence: TGTGCCAGCTCAATCGCTAGCGGTATACCCTCTGGGGCCAACGTCCTGACTTTC. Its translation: CASSIASGIPSGANVLTF.

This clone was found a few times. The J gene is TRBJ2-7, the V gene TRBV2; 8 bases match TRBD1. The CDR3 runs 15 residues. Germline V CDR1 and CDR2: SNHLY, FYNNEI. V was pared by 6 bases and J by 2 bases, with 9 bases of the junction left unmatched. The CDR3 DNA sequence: TGTGCCAGCAGGGTGGACAGGGAAAACCCCTACGAGCAGTACTTC. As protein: CASRVDRENPYEQYF.

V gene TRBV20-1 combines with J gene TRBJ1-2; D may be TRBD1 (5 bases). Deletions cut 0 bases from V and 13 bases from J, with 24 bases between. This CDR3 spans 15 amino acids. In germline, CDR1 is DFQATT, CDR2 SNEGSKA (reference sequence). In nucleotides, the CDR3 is TGCAGTGCTAGAGATACCAGGGAACGAAACTTTGGGTTCACCTTC. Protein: CSARDTRERNFGFTF.

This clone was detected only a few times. The CDR3 sequence: CAWSVSGASNQPQHF. The CDR3 coding sequence is TGTGCCTGGAGTGTATCAGGGGCGAGCAATCAGCCCCAGCATTTT. This sequence joins TRBV30 and TRBJ1-5; tentative D call: TRBD1 (6 bases). Trimming pared 0 bases from V and 1 base from J, leaving 10 bases between. Germline CDR1 and CDR2: GTSNPN and SVGIG (reference sequence). CDR3 length: 15 residues.